This T cell receptor beta chain stems from a study of cytomegalovirus exposure and HLA in healthy donors. Concerning this clone itself: Its antigen is not known.

Measured with immunoSEQ multiplex PCR; TCRdb has only the in-frame clones, and not every one. This table holds approximately 59,000 clones, 90% to 95% found once. In germline, CDR1 is MNHEY, CDR2 SMNVEV (reference sequence). The V and J ends lost 4 bases and 4 bases respectively, with 8 bases between them. The CDR3 extends over 13 amino acids. General study points: The tendency of first-cohort TCR clusters to co-occur in the roughly 130 validation repertoires was the finding of a later analysis.

This chain links TRBV27 with TRBJ2-1, with D maybe TRBD1 (5 bases). This clonotype originated in a man aged 18 to 29 in good health and CMV-seropositive. Sequencing used PBMCs. The CDR3 protein is CASSSGLYNEQFF. DNA for the CDR3: TGTGCCAGCAGTTCAGGGTTGTACAATGAGCAGTTCTTC.